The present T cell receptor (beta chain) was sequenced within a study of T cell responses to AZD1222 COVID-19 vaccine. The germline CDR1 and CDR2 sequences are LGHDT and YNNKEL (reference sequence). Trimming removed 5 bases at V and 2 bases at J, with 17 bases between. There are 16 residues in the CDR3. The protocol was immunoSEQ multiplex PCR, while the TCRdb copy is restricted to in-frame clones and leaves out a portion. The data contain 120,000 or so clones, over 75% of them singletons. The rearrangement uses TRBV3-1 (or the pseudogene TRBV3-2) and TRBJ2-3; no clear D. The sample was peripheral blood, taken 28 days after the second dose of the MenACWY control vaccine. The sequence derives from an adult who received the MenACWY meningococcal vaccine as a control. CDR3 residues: CASSSKGPVSTDTQYF. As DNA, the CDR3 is TGTGCCAGCAGCTCGAAGGGTCCGGTTTCCACAGATACGCAGTATTTT.